The T cell receptor beta chain described here comes from a study of blood T cell repertoires in COVID-19 (TCRdb year 2020). For context, the study as a whole: Samples from collaborators originated in the United States, Italy and Spain and spanned both the acute and convalescent phases of COVID-19. The prospective study material was composed of cDNA or gDNA derived from T cells, B-cell-depleted T cells, or PBMCs. HLA class I and class II types, where available, came from metadata supplied by the sample provider rather than from assay-based typing. The repertoires were made available in a free public database intended to serve as a resource for research on the immune response to SARS-CoV-2. Nearly every sample came with metadata listing a de-identified subject ID, COVID-19 status, age in years and sex. Deeply sampled blood TCRbeta repertoires from subjects exposed to, actively infected with, or recovered from COVID-19 were included in the dataset. The samples were drawn from two sources: the first 160 participants of the ongoing ImmuneRACE study, and 1,200 or so subjects contributed by 6 global collaborators.

Concerning this clone: No cognate antigen has been identified for it. No much larger clone is present one base from it, and per-base qualities are unavailable.

Participants in the prospective study were enrolled through a virtual design, were aged 18 to 89 years, and lived in 20 to 30 United States geographic areas. In the prospective study, participants were assigned to cohorts based on the clinical history participants reported in a screening survey and a study questionnaire. Recovered participants in ImmuneRACE Cohort 3 were defined as having two consecutive negative NP/OP PCR tests, clearance from a healthcare professional, or resolution of symptoms. In the prospective study, whole blood, serum and a nasopharyngeal or oropharyngeal swab were collected from each participant by mobile phlebotomists. Additional blood draws and questionnaires over an approximately two-month period could optionally be provided by prospective study participants. Before DNA extraction, prospective study blood samples were shipped either frozen or at room temperature. Study-wide conclusions, independent of this receptor: The quantity of clinical and demographic metadata differed by source and by participant and was supplied without curation.

The immunoSEQ Assay, a bias-controlled multiplex PCR, was used to amplify TCRbeta CDR3 regions from genomic DNA. The source study handled its data this way. Nucleated cell counts per sample were estimated from amplification of reference gene primers within the assay. Sequence reads were collapsed and filtered to measure the absolute abundance of every unique TCRbeta CDR3 rearrangement. For each sample, productive Simpson clonality was calculated as the square root of Simpson's diversity index across productive rearrangements. TCRdb stores this immuneACCESS table with in-frame sequences only. Part of the clones is absent; in the studies checked, under half of the shortfall reflects unresolved V genes, and no reason is known for the rest. V and J calls and clone size are those listed in that table; D and trimming were worked out from the DNA. For this sample there are 400,000 or so clones; 75% to 90% appear just once. Clones ranked in the top ten supply approximately 1.2% of the sample.

The CDR3 spans 13 residues, from the cysteine through the phenylalanine. The only DNA kept is the CDR3, 39 bases in frame from the first base. CDR1 SQVTM and CDR2 ANQGSEA are derived from the germline V gene. V loses 3 bases, J loses 3 bases, and the germline ends lie 11 bases apart. This receptor chain uses TRBV29-1 and TRBJ1-1; the D gene cannot be named for sure. Sequencing used PBMCs or T cells enriched from blood (not recorded which). The clonotype was recovered from a man aged 25-45 years who had recovered from COVID-19. The CDR3 loop reads CSVETIGDTEAFF. The nucleotide sequence is TGCAGCGTTGAGACTATCGGGGACACTGAAGCTTTCTTT.